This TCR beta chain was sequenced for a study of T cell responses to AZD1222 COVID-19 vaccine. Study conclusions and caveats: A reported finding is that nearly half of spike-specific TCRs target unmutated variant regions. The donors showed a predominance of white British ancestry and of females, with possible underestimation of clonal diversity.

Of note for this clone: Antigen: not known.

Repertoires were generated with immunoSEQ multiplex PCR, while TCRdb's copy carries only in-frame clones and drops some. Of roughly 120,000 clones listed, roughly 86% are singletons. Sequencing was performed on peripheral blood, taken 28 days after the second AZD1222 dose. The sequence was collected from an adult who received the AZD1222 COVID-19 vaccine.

Written as DNA, the CDR3 is TGTGCCAGCAGGCCCGGGCAGGGGGGATACGAGCAGTACTTC. It encodes CASRPGQGGYEQYF. The chain links TRBV27 to TRBJ2-7, with D tentatively TRBD1 (7 bases). The CDR3 has 14 amino acids. Trimming removed 6 bases at V and 4 bases at J, with 16 bases between. The germline V gene encodes CDR1 MNHEY and CDR2 SMNVEV (reference sequence).